This TCR beta chain stems from a study of shared clonotypes between healthy human individuals. Whole-study context: Researchers drew samples from a couple of women and a few men aged 18 to 49. Study-wide results and caveats: Few donors restricted represented genetic and exposure-history diversity.

The length of the CDR3 is 14 residues. The V and J ends lost 3 bases and 9 bases respectively, with 16 bases between them. Germline V gene lookup returns CDR1 SGHRS and CDR2 YFSETQ. The method was immunoSEQ multiplex PCR; TCRdb's version includes in-frame clones alone and lacks a portion of them. The sample contains about 2.3 million clones, approximately 93% of which appear only once. A note on this clone: Its antigen is still unknown.

V and J are TRBV5-1 and TRBJ2-1; D not resolved. This clonotype originated in a young man in good health. Some clones in this sample may be carry-over from other donors' samples. The material sequenced was naive CD4+ T cells from PBMCs. Subset meaning: CD45RA+ positively selected. The chain's CDR3 is CASSSLRLAAEQFF. The CDR3 coding sequence is TGCGCCAGCAGCTCCCTAAGGCTGGCGGCTGAGCAGTTCTTC.